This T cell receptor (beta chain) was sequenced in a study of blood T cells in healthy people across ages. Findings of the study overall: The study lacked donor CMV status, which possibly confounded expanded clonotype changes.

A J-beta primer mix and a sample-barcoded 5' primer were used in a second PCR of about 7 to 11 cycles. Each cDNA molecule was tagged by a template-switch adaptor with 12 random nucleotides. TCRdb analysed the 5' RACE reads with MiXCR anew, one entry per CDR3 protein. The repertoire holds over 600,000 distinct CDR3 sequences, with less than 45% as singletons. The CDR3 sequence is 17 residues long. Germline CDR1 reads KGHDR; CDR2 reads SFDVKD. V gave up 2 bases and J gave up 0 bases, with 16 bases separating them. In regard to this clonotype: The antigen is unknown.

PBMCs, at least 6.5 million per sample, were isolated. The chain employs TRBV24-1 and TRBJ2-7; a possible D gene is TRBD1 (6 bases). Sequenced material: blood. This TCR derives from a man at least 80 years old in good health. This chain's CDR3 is CATSDSLRTVSSYEQYF. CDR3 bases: TGTGCCACCAGTGATTCCCTCAGGACAGTTAGCTCCTACGAGCAGTACTTC.